A single sample gave rise to the 30 T cell receptor beta chains below, sequenced in a study of T cells in Graves' hyperthyroidism and ophthalmopathy. There were TCR beta CDR3 regions amplified from RNA transcripts. HTBI primers were the set used in a first-round RT-PCR of the TCR CDR3. A single record per CDR3 protein comes from TCRdb applying MiXCR to the multiplex PCR reads. The sample consists of more than 500,000 distinct CDR3 sequences, approximately 44% of them appearing once. The source material was peripheral blood or thyroid tissue (not recorded which). The receptors were sampled from an adult woman with Graves' disease, either hyperthyroidism or ophthalmopathy (not recorded which).

At least ten counts were recorded for this clonotype. The chain recombines TRBV12-3 or TRBV12-4 with TRBJ2-2; D is perhaps TRBD1 (6 bases). Trimming took off 4 bases at V and 1 base at J, with 16 bases between the two ends. This CDR3 comprises 17 residues. This chain's CDR3 is CASSSHLTGENTGELFF. CDR3 in DNA: TGTGCCAGCAGTTCCCATTTGACAGGCGAGAACACCGGGGAGCTGTTTTTT.

Many counts were recorded for this clonotype. V is TRBV9 and J is TRBJ2-5; TRBD1 matches 10 bases. The CDR3 runs to 15 residues. Germline V lookup: CDR1 SGDLS, CDR2 YYNGEE. V dropped 4 bases and J dropped 4; count of bases not matched to a gene: 7. The CDR3 DNA reads TGTGCCAGCAGCAAAGACAGGGGGCTCTTAGAGACCCAGTACTTC. Its translation is CASSKDRGLLETQYF. The variable domain in full, completed from reference TRBV9 and TRBJ2-5, reads DSGVTQTPKHLITATGQRVTLRCSPRSGDLSVYWYQQSLDQGLQFLIQYYNGEERAKGNILERFSAQQFPDLHSELNLSSLELGDSALYFCASSKDRGLLETQYFGPGTRLLVL.

The chain employs TRBV2 and TRBJ2-6, with D unclear. The V end was cut by 7 bases, the J end by 1 base, with 8 bases between. Germline CDR1 SNHLY, CDR2 FYNNEI. The CDR3 runs 14 residues. This CDR3 is CASISQSGANVLTF. CDR3 DNA: TGTGCCAGCATTTCCCAATCTGGGGCCAACGTCCTGACTTTC.

This clonotype came up a few times. This chain connects TRBV19 to TRBJ2-6, with no clear D. Germline-derived CDR1 and CDR2 are LNHDA and SQIVND (reference sequence). The V end lost 4 bases, the J end lost 0 bases, and 7 bases lay between the germline ends. The CDR3 runs 15 residues. In DNA form, the CDR3 reads TGTGCCAGTAGTACGGTCCTCTCTGGGGCCAACGTCCTGACTTTC. It yields the protein CASSTVLSGANVLTF. Full variable domain (rest looked up from reference TRBV19 and TRBJ2-6): DGGITQSPKYLFRKEGQNVTLSCEQNLNHDAMYWYRQDPGQGLRLIYYSQIVNDFQKGDIAEGYSVSREKKESFPLTVTSAQKNPTAFYLCASSTVLSGANVLTFGAGSRLTVL.

V is TRBV12-3 or TRBV12-4 and J is TRBJ1-5; 7 bases are shared with TRBD1. V gave up 3 bases and J gave up 3 bases; unmatched junction bases: 8. The length of the CDR3 is 16 residues. The CDR3 reads CASSFRGTDYNQPQHF. Written as DNA, the CDR3 is TGTGCCAGCAGTTTCAGGGGGACGGATTACAATCAGCCCCAGCATTTT.

The gene calls are TRBV19 and TRBJ2-7, with 10 bases that match TRBD2. From germline, CDR1 is LNHDA and CDR2 SQIVND (reference sequence). The CDR3 runs to 16 residues. The DNA for the CDR3 is TGTGCCAGTAGTATCCAGGCTAGCGGGAGCTCCTACGAGCAGTTTGTA. Protein: CASSIQASGSSYEQFV.

This clonotype has a single count. With a much larger clone just one base away, this may be a read error. The chain has TRBV12-3 or TRBV12-4 and TRBJ1-5, with D unresolved. This CDR3 comprises 15 residues. V was shortened by 6 bases and J by 1 base, with 13 bases between the two germline ends. The CDR3 DNA reads TGTGCCAGCAGCCGACGGGAAACGAGCAATCAGCCCCAGCATTTT. Protein sequence: CASSRRETSNQPQHF.

This clonotype occurred many times. This sequence joins TRBV10-2 and TRBJ1-2, with D possibly being TRBD1 (5 bases). V was shortened by 4 bases and J by 4 bases, with 19 bases between the two germline ends. This CDR3 is 16 amino acids long. Germline lookup yields CDR1 WSHSY and CDR2 SAAADI. CDR3 coding DNA: TGCGCCAGCAGTGCAATAGGGACGGAGCAGGCCTATGGCTACACCTTC. It encodes CASSAIGTEQAYGYTF.

This clonotype showed up many times. V usage is TRBV7-9 and J usage is TRBJ1-1; no clear D. Germline lookup yields CDR1 SEHNR and CDR2 FQNEAQ (reference sequence). V was cut by 4 bases and J by 3 bases, with 12 bases left in between. CDR3 length: 14 amino acids. CDR3 nucleotide sequence: TGTGCCAGCAGCTCCTCCGGGCGTCACACTGAAGCTTTCTTT. Its translation is CASSSSGRHTEAFF.

This clonotype was found many times. The rearrangement links TRBV6-1 to TRBJ1-5; D not certain. CDR3 length: 12 amino acids. The germline V gene has CDR1 MNHNS and CDR2 SASEGT. Trimming stripped 3 bases from V and 10 bases from J, with 10 bases between. CDR3 coding DNA: TGTGCCAGCAGTGAGGTTTTCCGTCCCCAGCATTTT. This sequence encodes CASSEVFRPQHF.

This clonotype was observed at least ten times. The chain links TRBV12-3 or TRBV12-4 to TRBJ2-2, with 7 nucleotides matching TRBD2. There are 16 residues in the CDR3. V dropped 6 bases and J dropped 2; count of bases not matched to a gene: 9. The CDR3 spells CASRSFREVNTGELFF. The CDR3 region has the DNA TGTGCCAGCAGATCTTTCCGGGAGGTAAACACCGGGGAGCTGTTTTTT.

CDR3 in amino acids: CASSGGLAWNEQFF. The CDR3 coding sequence is TGTGCCAGCAGCGGGGGACTAGCATGGAATGAGCAGTTCTTC. The chain employs TRBV11-2 and TRBJ2-7, with 9 bases that match TRBD2. The end of the DNA aligns better with TRBJ2-1, so the J call may be wrong. The CDR3 runs to 14 residues. Per the germline V gene, CDR1 is SGHAT and CDR2 is FQNNGV.

This clonotype has a handful of counts. A junction end diverges from the germline sequence, so it may reflect a read error. V is TRBV7-7 and J is TRBJ2-5; 9 bases map to TRBD2. Germline lookup yields CDR1 SSHAT and CDR2 FNYEAQ (reference sequence). The CDR3 extends over 17 amino acids. The CDR3 sequence is CASSLSLAGGEGETQYF. The CDR3 DNA is TGTGCTAGCAGCTTATCCCTCGCGGGAGGGGAAGGAGAGACCCAGTACTTC.

This clonotype was observed a few times. The chain has TRBV7-2 and TRBJ2-7, with no clear D. Per germline, CDR1 SGHTA and CDR2 FQGNSA. CDR3 length equals 11 residues. V dropped 5 bases and J dropped 5 bases, with 7 bases sitting between them. Here the CDR3 reads CASSRRHEQYF. Here the CDR3 DNA reads TGTGCCAGCAGCCGTCGCCACGAGCAGTACTTC.

This rearrangement joins TRBV24-1 to TRBJ1-6; 9 nucleotides match TRBD1. Trimming cost V 3 bases and J 7 bases; bases outside gene matches: 3. This CDR3 has 15 residues. The germline V gene encodes CDR1 KGHDR and CDR2 SFDVKD. The CDR3: CATSDAGTGNSPLHF. DNA for the CDR3: TGTGCCACCAGTGATGCGGGGACAGGGAATTCACCCCTCCACTTT.

A note on this clonotype: This is likely a read error, given that the CDR3 carries no conserved phenylalanine or tryptophan at its end. This chain uses TRBV14 with TRBJ2-7; TRBD1 agrees at 8 bases. Trimming took 4 bases from V and 5 from J; bases not matched to a gene: 7. Germline V gene sequence: CDR1 SGHDN, CDR2 FVKESK. This CDR3 is built from 14 residues. DNA for the CDR3: TGTGCCAGCAGCCCCTGGACAGGGCGGGACGAGCAGTACTCC. Its translation: CASSPWTGRDEQYS.

CDR3 DNA sequence: TGTGCCACCAGCAGAGACTTGACAGGGGGGGGCATTCAGTACTTC. This codes for CATSRDLTGGGIQYF. The rearrangement joins TRBV15 to TRBJ2-5; 9 bases map to TRBD1. The tail of the sequence fits TRBJ2-4 better, so the J call may be wrong. Germline V gives CDR1 LNHNV, CDR2 YYDKDF (reference sequence). The CDR3 is made up of 15 amino acids.

This clonotype came up a few times. The chain carries TRBV10-3 and TRBJ1-6, with D maybe TRBD1 (6 bases). The CDR3 is 15 residues long. With 6 bases removed from V and 7 bases from J, the gap between germline ends came to 16 bases. The germline V gene encodes CDR1 ENHRY and CDR2 SYGVKD. CDR3 nucleotide sequence: TGTGCCATCAGACAGGACAGAGCAGGGAATTCACCCCTCCACTTT. Its translation is CAIRQDRAGNSPLHF.

The chain has TRBV20-1 and TRBJ1-1, with D possibly being TRBD1 (6 bases). V dropped 0 bases and J dropped 1 base, with 12 bases sitting between them. Per the germline V gene, CDR1 is DFQATT and CDR2 is SNEGSKA (reference sequence). This CDR3 contains 15 residues. The CDR3 DNA reads as TGCAGTGCTAGAGAAGGGGGGTCTGGGAACACTGAAGCTTTCTTT. Translation: CSAREGGSGNTEAFF.

This clonotype showed up just a few times. This chain joins TRBV19 and TRBJ1-2; D may be TRBD1 (5 bases). Germline-derived CDR1 and CDR2 are LNHDA and SQIVND (reference sequence). V lost 8 bases and J lost 5, with 18 bases in between. The CDR3 is made up of 14 amino acids. The CDR3 nucleotides read TGTGCCAGTGCGACCGGGACCGCCGGATATGGCTACACCTTC. Protein product: CASATGTAGYGYTF.

The chain joins TRBV7-9 to TRBJ1-6; D may be TRBD1 (5 bases). Germline CDR1 and CDR2: SEHNR and FQNEAQ (reference sequence). Trimming stripped 1 base from V and 4 bases from J, with 11 bases between. CDR3 size: 16 residues. The CDR3 DNA reads TGTGCCAGCAGCTTAGTCGCAGGGCCGTATAATTCACCCCTCCACTTT. It yields the protein CASSLVAGPYNSPLHF.

In this sample, this clonotype turned up a few times. This chain connects TRBV10-3 to TRBJ2-3; 10 bases are a match to TRBD2. V lost 6 bases and J lost 0; bases outside the gene matches: 9. CDR1 and CDR2 (germline): ENHRY, SYGVKD. The CDR3 extends over 17 amino acids. This CDR3 reads CAISPSGSYSSTDTQYF. CDR3 bases: TGTGCCATCAGCCCTAGCGGGAGTTACTCAAGCACAGATACGCAGTATTTT.

This chain links TRBV20-1 with TRBJ2-5; 13 positions match TRBD2. Trimming took 4 bases from V and 11 from J; bases not matched to a gene: 16. Germline CDR1 reads DFQATT; CDR2 reads SNEGSKA (reference sequence). The CDR3 consists of 16 residues. CDR3 residues: CSATKTSGGQGGEQYF. The CDR3 region has the DNA TGCAGTGCTACCAAGACTAGCGGGGGGCAGGGTGGAGAGCAGTACTTC.

This clonotype was detected many times. The chain carries TRBV10-3 and TRBJ2-7; 9 bases line up with TRBD1. From germline, CDR1 is ENHRY and CDR2 SYGVKD. V gave up 3 bases and J gave up 7 bases; unmatched junction bases: 13. The CDR3 spans 16 residues. Here the CDR3 reads CAISDRTGTGPREQYF. DNA of the CDR3: TGTGCCATCAGTGACCGAACCGGGACAGGGCCGCGAGAGCAGTACTTC.

The V and J genes are TRBV2 and TRBJ1-2; D uncertain. Trimming removed 2 bases at V and 0 bases at J, with 10 bases between. The CDR3 is 15 residues long. Per germline, CDR1 SNHLY and CDR2 FYNNEI. The CDR3 bases are TGTGCCAGCAGTGAACGGGTAGGAGCTAACTATGGCTACACCTTC. Its protein is CASSERVGANYGYTF.

V usage is TRBV6-5 and J usage is TRBJ1-1; no definite D call. In germline, CDR1 is MNHEY, CDR2 SVGAGI. V lost 2 bases and J lost 1, with 2 bases in between. The CDR3 has 12 residues. The CDR3 sequence is CASSYQNTEAFF. CDR3 sequence (DNA): TGTGCCAGCAGTTACCAGAACACTGAAGCTTTCTTT.

The rearrangement uses TRBV7-6 and TRBJ1-5, with unresolved D. Germline-derived CDR1 and CDR2 are SGHVS and FNYEAQ. The CDR3 consists of 14 residues. Trimming cost V 5 bases and J 11 bases, with 19 bases left between them. The CDR3 sequence is CASSQSPVQETQHF. The CDR3 DNA sequence: TGTGCCAGCAGCCAGAGTCCGGTGCAAGAGACCCAGCATTTT.

A remark on this clonotype: One junction end disagrees with the germline gene, perhaps due to a read error. V gene TRBV7-7 combines with J gene TRBJ2-2; D is unclear. Germline V gene lookup returns CDR1 SSHAT and CDR2 FNYEAQ (reference sequence). The CDR3 consists of 11 residues. CDR3 region: CASSFRWELFF. CDR3 DNA: TGTGCTAGCAGCTTTCGCTGGGAGCTGTTTTTT.

This sequence joins TRBV7-9 and TRBJ2-7; 9 bases match TRBD2. The CDR3 contains 15 residues. Losses at the gene ends were 5 bases for V and 5 bases for J; bases not matched to a gene: 10. From germline, CDR1 is SEHNR and CDR2 FQNEAQ (reference sequence). The CDR3 reads CASSTLAGEHNEQYF. The DNA of the CDR3 is TGTGCCAGCAGCACGTTAGCGGGAGAGCACAACGAGCAGTACTTC. Looking up the rest from reference TRBV7-9 and TRBJ2-7 gives the full variable domain: DTGVSQNPRHKITKRGQNVTFRCDPISEHNRLYWYRQTLGQGPEFLTYFQNEAQLEKSRLLSDRFSAERPKGSFSTLEIQRTEQGDSAMYLCASSTLAGEHNEQYFGPGTRLTVT.

The chain employs TRBV7-2 and TRBJ2-5; possible D gene TRBD2, 5 bases. The CDR3 runs 15 residues. CDR1 is SGHTA and CDR2 is FQGNSA in the germline V gene. V dropped 5 bases and J dropped 5 bases, with 18 bases sitting between them. The CDR3: CASSTSGVQGETQYF. CDR3 DNA: TGTGCCAGCAGCACGTCCGGGGTCCAAGGGGAGACCCAGTACTTC.